Listed here are 26 T cell receptor beta chains from one sample, sequenced in a study of blood T cell repertoires in COVID-19. The assay was immunoSEQ multiplex PCR, and TCRdb's table has in-frame clones only and misses some. This sample has hundreds of thousands of clones, with approximately 86% found just once. Sequencing was performed on peripheral blood. The receptors stem from a human donor in a cohort sampled during active COVID-19.

The CDR3 loop is CASSPLASGTAYQGEQYF. The CDR3 nucleotides are TGTGCCAGCTCACCACTTGCTTCCGGGACAGCTTATCAGGGGGAGCAGTACTTC. V and J are TRBV18 and TRBJ2-7; 7 bases agree with TRBD1. There are 18 residues in the CDR3. CDR1 is KGHSH and CDR2 is LQKENI in the germline V gene. V was clipped by 1 base and J by 7 bases; unmatched bases: 19.

This clone was seen just once. The rearrangement uses TRBV19 and TRBJ2-7; TRBD2 might be the D (6 bases). The V and J ends lost 7 bases and 6 bases respectively, with 19 bases between them. Germline loops: CDR1 LNHDA, CDR2 SQIVND (reference sequence). This CDR3 spans 14 amino acids. The CDR3 sequence is CASTSQGIGGEQYF. The CDR3 coding sequence is TGTGCCAGTACGTCGCAGGGTATCGGGGGCGAGCAGTACTTC. The full variable domain, its missing parts supplied by reference TRBV19 and TRBJ2-7, is DGGITQSPKYLFRKEGQNVTLSCEQNLNHDAMYWYRQDPGQGLRLIYYSQIVNDFQKGDIAEGYSVSREKKESFPLTVTSAQKNPTAFYLCASTSQGIGGEQYFGPGTRLTVT.

The chain uses TRBV5-5 and TRBJ2-2, with 8 bases matching TRBD2. With V trimmed by 0 bases and J by 8 bases, 6 bases remained unmatched. The CDR3 loop spans 15 amino acids. Germline assignment: CDR1 SGHKS and CDR2 YYEKEE (reference sequence). The CDR3 DNA follows: TGTGCCAGCAGCTTGGTGCTGACTAGCGTAGGGGAGCTGTTTTTT. This codes for CASSLVLTSVGELFF.

The chain is built from TRBV30 and TRBJ1-3; D is unclear. Between the trimmed V and J ends, which lost 2 bases and 1 base, there was a span of 9 bases. CDR1 is GTSNPN and CDR2 is SVGIG in the germline V gene (reference sequence). The CDR3 extends over 14 amino acids. The CDR3 nucleotides read TGTGCCTGGAGTACGGGTCATTCTGGAAACACCATATATTTT. It is translated as CAWSTGHSGNTIYF.

The genes are TRBV6-6 and TRBJ2-1, with 9 bases aligning to TRBD2. Germline V CDR1 and CDR2: MNHNY, SVGAGI (reference sequence). There are 15 residues in the CDR3. V was pared by 4 bases and J by 3 bases, with 4 bases of the junction left unmatched. CDR3 nucleotides: TGTGCCAGCAGTTCGCGACTAGCGGACTACAATGAGCAGTTCTTC. Its translation is CASSSRLADYNEQFF.

This chain joins TRBV6-5 and TRBJ2-7, with D possibly matching TRBD2 (6 bases). The germline V gene encodes CDR1 MNHEY and CDR2 SVGAGI. This CDR3 is built from 16 residues. Trimming left V 0 bases short and J 0 bases short, with 12 bases between. This CDR3 is CASSYSTGESSYEQYF. The DNA of the CDR3 is TGTGCCAGCAGTTACTCGACGGGGGAAAGCTCCTACGAGCAGTACTTC.

This clone occurred a few times. This CDR3 is also generated by other DNA sequences in the sample. The chain links TRBV7-9 to TRBJ1-1; possible D gene TRBD1, 5 bases. Trimming took 3 bases from V and 1 from J, leaving 6 bases between them. The CDR3 sequence is 13 residues long. Germline V gene lookup returns CDR1 SEHNR and CDR2 FQNEAQ (reference sequence). CDR3 DNA: TGTGCCAGCAGCTTGACAGCGAACACTGAAGCTTTCTTT. Protein product: CASSLTANTEAFF.

This chain links TRBV5-1 with TRBJ2-1; TRBD2 agrees at 7 bases. The V segment lost 7 bases and the J segment 8 bases; nucleotides outside the gene matches: 21. Looked up from germline, CDR1 is SGHRS and CDR2 is YFSETQ. The CDR3 has 17 residues. CDR3 sequence: CASGGSAGTTIPDEQFF. In nucleotides, the CDR3 is TGCGCCAGCGGAGGCTCCGCCGGGACTACAATACCAGATGAGCAGTTCTTC.

Comments on this clone: Compared with germline, one end of the junction differs, possibly owing to a read error. The chain employs TRBV11-2 and TRBJ2-5; 10 bases match TRBD2. This CDR3 is built from 15 residues. CDR1 is SGHAT, CDR2 FQNNGV, per germline. CDR3 DNA sequence: TGTGCCAGCAGATTAGCGGGGGGACGTCAAGAGACCCAGTACTTC. This encodes CASRLAGGRQETQYF.

The DNA of the CDR3 is TGTGCCAGCAGTTTCCTCTCCACAGGGTCTCCTGACTATGGCTACACCTTC. Protein: CASSFLSTGSPDYGYTF. This sequence joins TRBV28 and TRBJ1-2; a possible D gene is TRBD1 (6 bases). Looked up from germline, CDR1 is MDHEN and CDR2 is SYDVKM. V was clipped by 3 bases and J by 3 bases, with 20 bases between them. The CDR3 sequence is 17 residues long.

The chain carries TRBV29-1 and TRBJ1-2, with TRBD1 as a possible D gene (5 bases). V was trimmed by 7 bases and J by 0 bases, leaving 12 bases between them. The germline gives CDR1 SQVTM, CDR2 ANQGSEA. The CDR3 spans 13 residues. In nucleotides, the CDR3 is TGCAGCGCCGTCAGGGCATCTAACTATGGCTACACCTTC. Amino acids: CSAVRASNYGYTF.

Remarks on this clone: At the DNA level, this CDR3 is encoded by other sequences in the same sample as well. The V gene is TRBV30, the J gene TRBJ1-2; D is uncertain. Germline V gives CDR1 GTSNPN, CDR2 SVGIG (reference sequence). The V end was cut by 0 bases, the J end by 4 bases, with 3 bases between. The CDR3 loop spans 11 amino acids. DNA for the CDR3: TGTGCCTGGAGTGTACTCTATGGCTACACCTTC. Encoded protein: CAWSVLYGYTF.

The gene calls are TRBV6-5 and TRBJ2-1, with TRBD2 as a possible D gene (6 bases). The CDR3 runs 15 residues. Trimming pared 6 bases from V and 4 bases from J, leaving 16 bases between. Per germline, CDR1 MNHEY and CDR2 SVGAGI. This CDR3 is CASSYVGGEYNEQFF. The CDR3 DNA follows: TGTGCCAGCAGCTATGTAGGCGGGGAATACAATGAGCAGTTCTTC.

The chain carries TRBV23-1 and TRBJ2-1, with a weak D call TRBD1 (7 bases). TRBV23-1 is labeled an ORF, and its function is uncertain. There are 12 residues in the CDR3. V gave up 10 bases and J gave up 7 bases, with 14 bases separating them. CDR3 amino acids: CANRGTVNEQFF. CDR3 DNA sequence: TGCGCCAACCGCGGGACAGTTAATGAGCAGTTCTTC.

V is TRBV9 and J is TRBJ2-5, with a possible D match to TRBD2 (6 bases). Per the germline V gene, CDR1 is SGDLS and CDR2 is YYNGEE. This CDR3 has 15 amino acids. The germline V and J ends were trimmed by 3 bases and 1 base, with 13 bases remaining between them. The CDR3 spells CASSEDPGGQETQYF. The CDR3, as DNA: TGTGCCAGCAGCGAGGACCCCGGGGGCCAAGAGACCCAGTACTTC.

The rearrangement links TRBV5-1 to TRBJ2-5; 7 bases are shared with TRBD1. Trimming took 1 base from V and 0 from J; bases not matched to a gene: 6. The CDR3 runs to 16 residues. Germline lookup yields CDR1 SGHRS and CDR2 YFSETQ. The CDR3 spells CASSLTPQGDQETQYF. In DNA, the CDR3 is TGCGCCAGCAGCTTGACCCCGCAGGGGGACCAAGAGACCCAGTACTTC.

Ten or more counts support this clone. The V and J genes are TRBV3-1 (or the pseudogene TRBV3-2) and TRBJ2-1, with D perhaps matching TRBD2 (6 bases). Germline lookup yields CDR1 LGHDT and CDR2 YNNKEL (reference sequence). The CDR3 loop spans 14 amino acids. V lost 1 base and J 10 bases, leaving 14 bases between the germline ends. The DNA of the CDR3 is TGTGCCAGCAGCCAAGTCGCGGGGCGGAGGGAGCAGTTCTTC. Translating it yields CASSQVAGRREQFF.

The chain links TRBV2 to TRBJ2-1; a weak D match, TRBD1 (6 bases). There are 13 residues in the CDR3. In germline, CDR1 is SNHLY, CDR2 FYNNEI. V was trimmed by 6 bases and J by 2 bases, leaving 8 bases between them. The CDR3 bases are TGTGCCAGCAGAAGGGGGACCTACAATGAGCAGTTCTTC. Translation gives CASRRGTYNEQFF. The complete variable domain, with remaining parts taken from reference TRBV2 and TRBJ2-1, reads EPEVTQTPSHQVTQMGQEVILRCVPISNHLYFYWYRQILGQKVEFLVSFYNNEISEKSEIFDDQFSVERPDGSNFTLKIRSTKLEDSAMYFCASRRGTYNEQFFGPGTRLTVL.

J is TRBJ2-7 and V is TRBV4-1; 8 bases agree with TRBD1. The V gene's germline CDR1 is MGHRA and CDR2 YSYEKL. The V segment lost 5 bases and the J segment 0 bases; nucleotides outside the gene matches: 18. The CDR3 runs to 19 residues. In DNA, the CDR3 is TGCGCCAGCAGCATGAGGGCTCAGGGGGCGGAAAGTAGCTCCTACGAGCAGTACTTC. The encoded protein is CASSMRAQGAESSSYEQYF.

The count of this clone is one. The chain joins TRBV7-3 to TRBJ2-3; possible D gene TRBD2, 5 bases. V lost 5 bases to trimming and J lost 4 bases, with 13 bases between them. This CDR3 has 14 amino acids. CDR1 SGHTA and CDR2 FQGTGA come from the germline V gene. The CDR3 DNA follows: TGTGCCAGCAGCCCCGAGGGATCGCCAGATACGCAGTATTTT. Translation gives CASSPEGSPDTQYF.

As concerns this clone: The sample carries other DNA sequences with the same CDR3. The chain combines TRBV5-1 with TRBJ2-5; TRBD1 matches at 7 bases. The CDR3 runs to 13 residues. The V gene end was trimmed by 5 bases and the J gene end by 3 bases; junction bases not matched to a gene: 4. Germline CDR1 reads SGHRS; CDR2 reads YFSETQ. CDR3 in amino acids: CASRPGQEETQYF. CDR3 bases: TGCGCCAGCAGGCCCGGACAGGAAGAGACCCAGTACTTC.

The chain has TRBV7-2 and TRBJ2-5; a possible D gene is TRBD2 (6 bases). CDR3 size: 14 residues. Trimming left V 4 bases short and J 3 bases short, with 12 bases between. Per the germline V gene, CDR1 is SGHTA and CDR2 is FQGNSA. The CDR3: CASSSQGGEETQYF. In DNA form, the CDR3 reads TGTGCCAGCAGCTCCCAAGGCGGGGAAGAGACCCAGTACTTC.

The V and J genes are TRBV5-1 and TRBJ2-5; D perhaps matches TRBD2 (6 bases). From germline, CDR1 is SGHRS and CDR2 YFSETQ. The CDR3 extends over 15 amino acids. The V end lost 0 bases, the J end lost 1 base, and 10 bases lay between the germline ends. CDR3 DNA sequence: TGCGCCAGCAGCTTGGCCGGGGGTGTCCAAGAGACCCAGTACTTC. This translates into CASSLAGGVQETQYF.

V gene TRBV29-1 combines with J gene TRBJ1-1; 7 bases fit TRBD1. The CDR3 consists of 13 residues. After removal of 3 bases from V and 0 bases from J, the junction contained 1 base not matched to a gene. Looked up from germline, CDR1 is SQVTM and CDR2 is ANQGSEA. The CDR3 DNA reads as TGCAGCGTTGAGGGACAGTTGAACACTGAAGCTTTCTTT. Protein: CSVEGQLNTEAFF.

The rearrangement links TRBV30 to TRBJ2-7; possibly TRBD1 for D (6 bases). The V end lost 4 bases, the J end lost 2 bases, and 15 bases lay between the germline ends. CDR3 length: 14 amino acids. The germline V gene has CDR1 GTSNPN and CDR2 SVGIG (reference sequence). The CDR3 DNA is TGTGCCTGGATGGGCCGAGGGGGAACCTACGAGCAGTACTTC. This encodes CAWMGRGGTYEQYF.

The table lists this clone with a few counts. The chain is built from TRBV6-1 and TRBJ1-1; TRBD1 agrees at 10 bases. Per the germline V gene, CDR1 is MNHNS and CDR2 is SASEGT. Trimming at V came to 4 bases and at J to 5 bases, leaving 10 bases not matched to a gene. The CDR3 runs 16 residues. The CDR3 loop reads CASSANPGTGATEAFF. CDR3 nucleotide sequence: TGTGCCAGCAGTGCGAACCCCGGGACAGGGGCGACTGAAGCTTTCTTT.